This T cell receptor (beta chain) was sequenced during a study of blood T cell repertoires in COVID-19. This CDR3 region has 14 residues. Germline V lookup: CDR1 WNHNN, CDR2 SYGVQD (reference sequence). Trimming cost V 7 bases and J 3 bases, with 15 bases left between them. Data came from immunoSEQ multiplex PCR; TCRdb stores just in-frame clones and leaves some out. The sample contains approximately 76,000 clones, roughly nine tenths of which appear only once. The table lists this clone with a few counts. This chain connects TRBV10-1 to TRBJ1-1, with D perhaps matching TRBD1 (6 bases). The source material was peripheral blood. The TCR sequence derives from a man older than 75 in a cohort sampled during active COVID-19. In DNA, the CDR3 is TGCGCCAGCACCCCGGGGGGGCGGGACACTGAAGCTTTCTTT. Residues: CASTPGGRDTEAFF.